This T cell receptor (beta chain) is from a study of T cell repertoires in cytomegalovirus infection. Study-wide context: Public TCR beta signatures marked donors with CMV infection and the matching HLA.

One entry per CDR3 protein, called by TCRdb with MiXCR from the reads. In the table there are nearly 450,000 distinct CDR3 sequences, approximately 31% of which are singletons. Only a few counts were recorded for this clonotype. The CDR3 loop spans 17 amino acids. Germline V gives CDR1 SGHVT, CDR2 SQSDAQ. V lost 2 bases, J lost 3 bases, and 11 bases stayed unmatched. This chain connects TRBV7-4 to TRBJ2-3, with TRBD2 matching 7 bases. The sample consisted of PBMCs. The sequence came from a human donor in good health (CMV status not recorded). Some clones in this sample may be carry-over from other donors' samples. CDR3 amino acids: CASSLHGGGGPTDTQYF. The CDR3 DNA reads TGTGCCAGCAGCTTACATGGAGGCGGGGGTCCGACAGATACGCAGTATTTT.